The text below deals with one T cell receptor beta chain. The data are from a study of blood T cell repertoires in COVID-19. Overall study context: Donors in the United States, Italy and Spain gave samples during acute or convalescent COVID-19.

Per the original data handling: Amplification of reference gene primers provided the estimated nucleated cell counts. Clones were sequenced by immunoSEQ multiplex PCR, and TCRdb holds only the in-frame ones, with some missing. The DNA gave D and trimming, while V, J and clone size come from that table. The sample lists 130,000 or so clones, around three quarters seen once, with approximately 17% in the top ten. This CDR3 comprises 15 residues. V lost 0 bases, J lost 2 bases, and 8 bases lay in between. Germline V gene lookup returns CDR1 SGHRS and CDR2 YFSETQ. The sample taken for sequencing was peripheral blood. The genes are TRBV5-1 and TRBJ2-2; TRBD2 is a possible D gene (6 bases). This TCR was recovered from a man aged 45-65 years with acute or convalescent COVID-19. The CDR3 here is CASSLGLDNTGELFF. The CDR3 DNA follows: TGCGCCAGCAGCTTGGGACTAGATAACACCGGGGAGCTGTTTTTT.